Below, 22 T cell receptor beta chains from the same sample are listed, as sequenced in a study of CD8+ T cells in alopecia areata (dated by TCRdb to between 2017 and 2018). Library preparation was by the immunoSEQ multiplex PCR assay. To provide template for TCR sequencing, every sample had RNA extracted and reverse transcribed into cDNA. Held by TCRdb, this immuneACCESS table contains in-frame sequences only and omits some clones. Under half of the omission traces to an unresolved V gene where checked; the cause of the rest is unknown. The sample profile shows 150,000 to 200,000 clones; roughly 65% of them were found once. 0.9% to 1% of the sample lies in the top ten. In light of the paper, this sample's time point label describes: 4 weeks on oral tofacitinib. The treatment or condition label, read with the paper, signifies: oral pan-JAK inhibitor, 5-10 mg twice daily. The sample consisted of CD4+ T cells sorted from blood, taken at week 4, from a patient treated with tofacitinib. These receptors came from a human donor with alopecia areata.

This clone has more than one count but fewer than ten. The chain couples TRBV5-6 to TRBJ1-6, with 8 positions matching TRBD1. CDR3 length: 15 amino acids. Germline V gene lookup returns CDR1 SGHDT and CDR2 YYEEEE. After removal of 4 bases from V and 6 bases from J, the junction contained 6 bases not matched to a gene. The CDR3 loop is CASSPDQGANSPLHF. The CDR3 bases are TGTGCCAGCAGCCCTGACCAGGGGGCTAATTCACCCCTCCACTTT.

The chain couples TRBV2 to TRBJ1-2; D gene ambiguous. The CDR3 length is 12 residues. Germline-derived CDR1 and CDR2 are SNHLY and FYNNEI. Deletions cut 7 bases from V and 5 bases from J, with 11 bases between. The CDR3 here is CASTVERYGYTF. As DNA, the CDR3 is TGTGCCAGCACGGTGGAACGTTATGGCTACACCTTC.

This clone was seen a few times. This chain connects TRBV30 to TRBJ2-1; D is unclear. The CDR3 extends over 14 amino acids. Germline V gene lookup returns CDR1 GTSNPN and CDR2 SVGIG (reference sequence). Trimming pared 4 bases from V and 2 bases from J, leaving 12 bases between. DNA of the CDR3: TGTGCCTGGACTCCGAGTTTAGCCTACAATGAGCAGTTCTTC. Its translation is CAWTPSLAYNEQFF.

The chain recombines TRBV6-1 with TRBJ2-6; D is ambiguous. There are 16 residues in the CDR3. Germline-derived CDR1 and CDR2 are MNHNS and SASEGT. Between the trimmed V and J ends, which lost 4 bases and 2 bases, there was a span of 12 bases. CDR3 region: CASSGGRVAGANVLTF. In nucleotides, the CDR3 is TGTGCCAGCAGTGGCGGCCGTGTAGCTGGGGCCAACGTCCTGACTTTC.

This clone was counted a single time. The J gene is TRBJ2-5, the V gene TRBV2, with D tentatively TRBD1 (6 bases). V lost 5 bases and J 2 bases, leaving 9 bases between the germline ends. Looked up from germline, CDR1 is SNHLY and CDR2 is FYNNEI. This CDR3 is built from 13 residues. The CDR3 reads CASSNGQQETQYF. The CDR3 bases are TGTGCCAGCAGTAACGGACAGCAAGAGACCCAGTACTTC.

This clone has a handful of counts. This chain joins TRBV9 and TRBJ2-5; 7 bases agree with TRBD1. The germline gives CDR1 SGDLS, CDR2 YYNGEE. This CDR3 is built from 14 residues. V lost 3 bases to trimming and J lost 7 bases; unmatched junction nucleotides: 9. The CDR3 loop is CASSERTGLVTQYF. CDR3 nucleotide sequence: TGTGCCAGCAGCGAGAGGACAGGCTTGGTGACCCAGTACTTC.

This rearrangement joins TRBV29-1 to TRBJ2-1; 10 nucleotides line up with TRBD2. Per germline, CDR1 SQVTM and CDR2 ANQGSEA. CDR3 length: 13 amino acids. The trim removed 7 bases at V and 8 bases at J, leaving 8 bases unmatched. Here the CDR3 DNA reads TGCAGCGGAAAGCGGGGGGGTGTTTATGAGCAGTTCTTC. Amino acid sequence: CSGKRGGVYEQFF.

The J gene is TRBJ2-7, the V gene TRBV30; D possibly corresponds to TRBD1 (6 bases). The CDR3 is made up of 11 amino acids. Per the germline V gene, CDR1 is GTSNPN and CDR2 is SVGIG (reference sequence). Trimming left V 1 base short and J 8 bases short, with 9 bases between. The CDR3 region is CAWSDRVQQYF. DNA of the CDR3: TGTGCCTGGAGTGACAGGGTACAGCAGTACTTC.

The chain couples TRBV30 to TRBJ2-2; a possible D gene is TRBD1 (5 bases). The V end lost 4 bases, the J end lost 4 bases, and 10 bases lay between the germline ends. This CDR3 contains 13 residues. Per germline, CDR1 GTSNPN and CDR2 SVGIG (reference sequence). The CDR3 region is CAWTRVGTGELFF. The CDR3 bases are TGTGCCTGGACCAGGGTGGGCACCGGGGAGCTGTTTTTT.

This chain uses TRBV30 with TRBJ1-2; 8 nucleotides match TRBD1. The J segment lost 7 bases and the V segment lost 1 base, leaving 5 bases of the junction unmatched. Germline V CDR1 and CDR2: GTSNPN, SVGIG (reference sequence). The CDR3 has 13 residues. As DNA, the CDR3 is TGTGCCTGGAGTGAGGACAGGGCGGTTGGCTACACCTTC. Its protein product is CAWSEDRAVGYTF.

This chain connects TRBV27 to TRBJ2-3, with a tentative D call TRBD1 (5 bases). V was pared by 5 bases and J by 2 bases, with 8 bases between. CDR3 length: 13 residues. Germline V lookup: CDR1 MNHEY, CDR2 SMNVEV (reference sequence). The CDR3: CASSLGATDTQYF. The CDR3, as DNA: TGTGCCAGCAGTCTTGGGGCCACAGATACGCAGTATTTT.

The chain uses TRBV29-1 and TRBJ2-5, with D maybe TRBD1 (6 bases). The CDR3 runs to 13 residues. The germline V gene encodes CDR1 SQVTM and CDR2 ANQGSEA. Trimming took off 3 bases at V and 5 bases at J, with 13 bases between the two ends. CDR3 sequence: CSVDKTGRETQYF. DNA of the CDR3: TGCAGCGTTGACAAGACAGGACGGGAGACCCAGTACTTC.

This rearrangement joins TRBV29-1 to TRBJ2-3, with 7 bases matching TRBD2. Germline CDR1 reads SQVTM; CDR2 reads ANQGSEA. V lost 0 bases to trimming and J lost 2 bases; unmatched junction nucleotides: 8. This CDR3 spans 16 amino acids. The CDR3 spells CSVEDGLAGVTDTQYF. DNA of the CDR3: TGCAGCGTTGAAGACGGATTGGCGGGGGTCACAGATACGCAGTATTTT.

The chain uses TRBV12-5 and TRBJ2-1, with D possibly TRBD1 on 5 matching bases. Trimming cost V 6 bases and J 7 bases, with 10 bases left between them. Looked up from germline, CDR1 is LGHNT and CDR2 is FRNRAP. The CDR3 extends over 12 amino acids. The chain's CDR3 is CASGQGENEQFF. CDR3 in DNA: TGTGCTAGTGGCCAAGGGGAAAATGAGCAGTTCTTC.

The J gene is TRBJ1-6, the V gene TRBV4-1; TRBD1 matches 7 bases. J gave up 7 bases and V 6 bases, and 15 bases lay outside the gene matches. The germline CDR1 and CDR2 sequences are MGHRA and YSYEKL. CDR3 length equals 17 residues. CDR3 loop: CASSNGYSGTENSPLHF. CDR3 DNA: TGCGCCAGCAGTAACGGTTATTCCGGGACAGAGAATTCACCCCTCCACTTT.

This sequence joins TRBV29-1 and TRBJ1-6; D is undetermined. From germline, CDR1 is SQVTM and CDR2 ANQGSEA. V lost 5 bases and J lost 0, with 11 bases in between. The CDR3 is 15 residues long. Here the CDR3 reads CSVLDEGSYNSPLHF. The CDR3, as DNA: TGCAGCGTTTTGGACGAAGGCTCCTATAATTCACCCCTCCACTTT.

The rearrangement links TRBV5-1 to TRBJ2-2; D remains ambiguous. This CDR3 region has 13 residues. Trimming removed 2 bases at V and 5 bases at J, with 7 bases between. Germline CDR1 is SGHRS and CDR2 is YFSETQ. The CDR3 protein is CASSFSRTGELFF. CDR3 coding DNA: TGCGCCAGCAGCTTCTCACGAACCGGGGAGCTGTTTTTT.

The DNA of the CDR3 is TGTGCCAGCAGCTCACGCGGGACCCAAGAGACCCAGTACTTC. Encoded protein: CASSSRGTQETQYF. The rearrangement joins TRBV5-4 to TRBJ2-5; D possibly corresponds to TRBD2 (6 bases). V lost 3 bases to trimming and J lost 1 base, with 10 bases between them. This CDR3 is built from 14 residues. Germline values: CDR1 SGHNT, CDR2 YYREEE (reference sequence).

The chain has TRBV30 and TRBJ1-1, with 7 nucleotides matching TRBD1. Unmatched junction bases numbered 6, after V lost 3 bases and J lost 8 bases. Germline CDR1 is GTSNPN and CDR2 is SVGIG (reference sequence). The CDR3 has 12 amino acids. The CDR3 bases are TGTGCCTGGAGGGGGGACAGACACGAAGCTTTCTTT. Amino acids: CAWRGDRHEAFF.

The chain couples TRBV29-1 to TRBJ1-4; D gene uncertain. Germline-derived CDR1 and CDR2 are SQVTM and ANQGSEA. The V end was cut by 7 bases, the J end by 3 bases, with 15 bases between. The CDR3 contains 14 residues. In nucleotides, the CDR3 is TGCAGCGCTAAGAGGGATTGGGCTAATGAAAAACTGTTTTTT. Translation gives CSAKRDWANEKLFF.

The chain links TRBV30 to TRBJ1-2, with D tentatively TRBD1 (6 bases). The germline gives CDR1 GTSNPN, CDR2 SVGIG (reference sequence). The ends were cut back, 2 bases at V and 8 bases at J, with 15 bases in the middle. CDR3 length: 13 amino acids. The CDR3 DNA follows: TGTGCCTGGAGTCCGCAGACAGGCTACGGCTACACCTTC. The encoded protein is CAWSPQTGYGYTF.

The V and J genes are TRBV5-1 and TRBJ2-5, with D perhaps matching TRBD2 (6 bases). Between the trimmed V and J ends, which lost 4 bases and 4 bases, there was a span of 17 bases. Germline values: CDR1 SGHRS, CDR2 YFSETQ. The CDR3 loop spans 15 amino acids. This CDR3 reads CASSRGNTKGETQYF. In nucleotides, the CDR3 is TGCGCCAGCAGCCGGGGGAACACGAAGGGAGAGACCCAGTACTTC.